The sequence of this TCR beta chain was determined in a study of blood T cell repertoires in COVID-19. As for the study in general: Material from acute and convalescent COVID-19 was sourced from the United States, Italy and Spain. The analysed material was cDNA or gDNA that came from T cells, B-cell-depleted T cells, or PBMCs.

The germline V and J ends were trimmed by 5 bases and 1 base, with 16 bases remaining between them. CDR1 and CDR2 from the germline V gene are SGHKS and YYEKEE (reference sequence). The CDR3 totals 17 residues. Authors' processing steps: The authors estimated nucleated cell counts from reference gene primer amplification. Repertoires were generated with immunoSEQ multiplex PCR, while TCRdb's copy carries only in-frame clones and drops some. V, J and clone size are those of that table, while D and trimming were read from the DNA. Found here are about 140,000 clones, around 84% of them singletons; the top ten hold 5.4%.

Material for sequencing was peripheral blood. The chain combines TRBV5-5 with TRBJ1-6; D remains ambiguous. The sequence came from a human donor in a cohort sampled during active COVID-19. CDR3 sequence: CASSHGIVESYNSPLHF. Here the CDR3 DNA reads TGTGCCAGCAGTCACGGGATCGTGGAGTCCTATAATTCACCCCTCCACTTT. Full variable domain (remainder filled in from reference TRBV5-5 and TRBJ1-6): DAGVTQSPTHLIKTRGQQVTLRCSPISGHKSVSWYQQVLGQGPQFIFQYYEKEERGRGNFPDRFSARQFPNYSSELNVNALLLGDSALYLCASSHGIVESYNSPLHFGNGTRLTVT.